The clone carrying this T cell receptor (beta chain) was detected only a few times. Antigen specificity is unknown. This record comes from a study of beta chain features in type 1 diabetes. Expressed TCRB transcripts were sequenced after all isolated RNA was converted to cDNA. Only in-frame clones appear in the TCRdb table, and some are missing; sequencing was by immunoSEQ multiplex PCR. The sample consists of under 300,000 clones, around 24% of them appearing once. Findings and limits, study-wide: Type 1 diabetes patients had moderately but significantly shorter TCRB CDR3s in all four CD4+ subsets.

The CDR3 consists of 16 residues. From germline, CDR1 is SGHTA and CDR2 FQGNSA. V trimming: 4 bases; J trimming: 7 bases; junction bases outside the gene matches: 12. The genes are TRBV7-2 and TRBJ2-2; 7 positions match TRBD2. This receptor was obtained from a woman aged 25-40 years with type 1 diabetes. The sample consisted of naive CD4+ T cells from blood. For the CDR3, the DNA is TGTGCCAGCAGCTCCCCGCGGGAGTGGTCGGGCGGGGAGCTGTTTTTT. Amino acids: CASSSPREWSGGELFF.